Included here is one TCR beta chain sequence, with context. V lost 0 bases and J lost 8, with 21 bases in between. This CDR3 is built from 17 residues. Looked up from germline, CDR1 is SGDLS and CDR2 is YYNGEE. The data are from a study of radiotherapy plus CTLA-4 blockade in lung cancer. Using immunoSEQ multiplex PCR, the repertoire was profiled, and TCRdb retains in-frame clones only, with some absent. The data show more than 95,000 clones, under 85% seen once. This receptor was identified in a human donor with non-small cell lung cancer who had a partial response to radiotherapy plus ipilimumab. Some clones in this sample may be carry-over from other donors' samples. The source was peripheral blood, collected from a patient treated with radiotherapy plus ipilimumab. The V and J genes are TRBV9 and TRBJ2-1; D perhaps matches TRBD1 (5 bases). In DNA form, the CDR3 reads TGTGCCAGCAGCGTAGGGGGTTCAGGGCCCTTCCGTCATGAGCAGTTCTTC. Its protein is CASSVGGSGPFRHEQFF.